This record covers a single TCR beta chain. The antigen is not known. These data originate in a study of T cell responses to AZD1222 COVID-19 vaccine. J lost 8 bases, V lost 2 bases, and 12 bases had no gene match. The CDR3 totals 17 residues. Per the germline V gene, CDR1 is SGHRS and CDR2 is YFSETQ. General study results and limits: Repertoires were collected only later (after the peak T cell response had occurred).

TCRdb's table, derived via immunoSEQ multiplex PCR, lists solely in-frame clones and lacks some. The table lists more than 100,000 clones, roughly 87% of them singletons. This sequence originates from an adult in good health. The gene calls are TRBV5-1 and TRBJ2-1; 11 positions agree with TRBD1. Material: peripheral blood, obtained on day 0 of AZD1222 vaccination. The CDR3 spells CASSFLLSGQGGDEQFF. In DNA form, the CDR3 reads TGCGCCAGCAGCTTCCTACTATCGGGACAGGGGGGCGATGAGCAGTTCTTC.